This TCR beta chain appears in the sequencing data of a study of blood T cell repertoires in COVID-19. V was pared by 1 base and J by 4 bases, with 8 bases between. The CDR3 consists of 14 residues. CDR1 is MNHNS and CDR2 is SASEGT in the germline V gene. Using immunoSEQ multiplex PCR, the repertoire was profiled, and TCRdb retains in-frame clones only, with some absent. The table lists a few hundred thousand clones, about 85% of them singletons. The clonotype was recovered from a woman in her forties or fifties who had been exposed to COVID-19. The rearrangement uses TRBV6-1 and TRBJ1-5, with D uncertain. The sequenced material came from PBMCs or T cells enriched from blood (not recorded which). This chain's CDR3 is CASSEGSRNQPQHF. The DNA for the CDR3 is TGTGCCAGCAGTGAAGGGAGTAGGAATCAGCCCCAGCATTTT.